These 30 T cell receptor beta chains were sequenced from one sample in a study of T cells expressing NK-cell markers. After re-calling the 5' RACE reads, TCRdb lists one entry per CDR3 protein, DNA absent. The listing records about 540,000 distinct CDR3 sequences. Sequences were obtained from blood T cells: a sorted CD56 or NKG2C T cell subset, CD4+ or CD8+ T cells, or bulk PBMC T cells (not recorded which). The receptors derive from a man between 18 and 35 years old in good health.

The CDR3 loop reads CASTDRDRFGDTQYF. The rearrangement links TRBV12-3 or TRBV12-4 to TRBJ2-3; TCRdb calls TRBD1, which cannot be checked without DNA. The CDR3 runs to 15 residues.

The CDR3 loop is CSVAGLAGGISNEQFF. The chain uses TRBV29-1 and TRBJ2-1; TCRdb lists TRBD2, though no DNA is available to test this call. Germline V lookup: CDR1 SQVTM, CDR2 ANQGSEA. This CDR3 is 16 amino acids long.

This rearrangement joins TRBV7-9 to TRBJ2-1; the D call of TRBD2 rests on TCRdb alone, since no DNA is present to check it. The CDR3 totals 13 residues. Germline lookup yields CDR1 SEHNR and CDR2 FQNEAQ (reference sequence). The CDR3: CASNGATRNEQFF.

This chain's CDR3 is CASSLDGQEVPQHF. This chain connects TRBV5-1 to TRBJ1-5; TCRdb lists TRBD1, though no DNA is available to test this call. Germline V CDR1 and CDR2: SGHRS, YFSETQ. The CDR3 spans 14 residues.

This sequence joins TRBV10-2 and TRBJ2-5; as DNA is missing, the TRBD2 call by TCRdb cannot be tested. This CDR3 is built from 15 residues. Germline-derived CDR1 and CDR2 are WSHSY and SAAADI. The CDR3 loop reads CSSGLAGGNQETQYF.

The chain employs TRBV5-1 and TRBJ2-2; the D gene TCRdb calls, TRBD2, cannot be checked with no DNA. Germline V gives CDR1 SGHRS, CDR2 YFSETQ. The CDR3 runs to 13 residues. The CDR3 protein is CASSPREDGELFF.

V and J are TRBV18 and TRBJ2-5; checking the TCRdb D call of TRBD2 is not possible without DNA. The CDR3 extends over 15 amino acids. CDR1 is KGHSH and CDR2 is LQKENI in the germline V gene. The CDR3 here is CASSPTTSGSQTQYF.

V and J are TRBV9 and TRBJ2-1; no DNA is available, so the TRBD2 call from TCRdb remains unchecked. This CDR3 comprises 15 residues. Germline-derived CDR1 and CDR2 are SGDLS and YYNGEE. The CDR3 sequence: CASSVEAGVFNEQFF.

The CDR3 sequence is CASGGLYNEQFF. This chain links TRBV28 with TRBJ2-1; TCRdb lists TRBD1, though no DNA is available to test this call. In germline, CDR1 is MDHEN, CDR2 SYDVKM. CDR3 length: 12 residues.

This chain links TRBV10-3 with TRBJ2-1; TCRdb names TRBD1, which stays unverified in the absence of DNA. CDR1 is ENHRY, CDR2 SYGVKD, per germline. The length of the CDR3 is 16 residues. CDR3 in amino acids: CAISEPSGAGPLSGFF.

This chain links TRBV3-1 with TRBJ1-2; TCRdb lists TRBD1, though no DNA is available to test this call. This CDR3 comprises 13 residues. Germline V CDR1 and CDR2: LGHDT, YNNKEL (reference sequence). CDR3 amino acids: CASSNTRGQGYTF.

The genes are TRBV5-5 and TRBJ1-2; with no DNA, the TCRdb D assignment of TRBD1 cannot be verified. From germline, CDR1 is SGHKS and CDR2 YYEKEE (reference sequence). The length of the CDR3 is 13 residues. The chain's CDR3 is CASQLGRDYGYTF.

The rearrangement uses TRBV6-4 and TRBJ2-2. The CDR3 is made up of 15 amino acids. Per germline, CDR1 MRHNA and CDR2 SNTAGT. CDR3 sequence reads: CASSDSDRHTGELFF.

V gene TRBV7-9 combines with J gene TRBJ2-5; as DNA is missing, the TRBD1 call by TCRdb cannot be tested. The CDR3 loop spans 13 amino acids. Germline-derived CDR1 and CDR2 are SEHNR and FQNEAQ (reference sequence). CDR3 residues: CASRPDRGETQYF.

The chain employs TRBV7-3 and TRBJ2-7; the D call from TCRdb, TRBD2, cannot be confirmed without DNA. The CDR3 runs 17 residues. CDR1 is SGHTA and CDR2 is FQGTGA in the germline V gene. The CDR3 region is CASSLTPAGGTWGEQYF.

The chain employs TRBV9 and TRBJ2-1; TCRdb gives TRBD1 as the D gene, but with no DNA this cannot be confirmed. Germline CDR1 SGDLS, CDR2 YYNGEE. The CDR3 runs to 15 residues. CDR3 in amino acids: CASSVGSQGKNEQFF.

V and J are TRBV20-1 and TRBJ2-7; lacking DNA, the TRBD2 call made by TCRdb goes unchecked. Germline CDR1 reads DFQATT; CDR2 reads SNEGSKA (reference sequence). This CDR3 spans 13 amino acids. The CDR3 region is CSARSGRPPEQYF.

The rearrangement uses TRBV7-2 and TRBJ2-1; the D gene TCRdb calls, TRBD2, cannot be checked with no DNA. This CDR3 comprises 13 residues. CDR1 and CDR2 from the germline V gene are SGHTA and FQGNSA. This CDR3 is CASGLTSRNEQFF.

This chain links TRBV4-1 with TRBJ2-2; TCRdb selects TRBD1, and the lack of DNA leaves this call unchecked. The CDR3 has 16 amino acids. Germline CDR1 reads MGHRA; CDR2 reads YSYEKL. This chain's CDR3 is CASSQRQGTNTGELFF.

This rearrangement joins TRBV5-4 to TRBJ2-4; the D gene TCRdb calls, TRBD2, cannot be checked with no DNA. Germline CDR1 SGHNT, CDR2 YYREEE (reference sequence). This CDR3 is built from 15 residues. CDR3 amino acids: CASSSLAGEENIQYF.

The V call is TRBV7-8, the J call TRBJ1-5. CDR1 is SGHVS, CDR2 FQNEAQ, per germline. The CDR3 is 14 residues long. This CDR3 reads CASSLGFSDQPQHF.

This rearrangement joins TRBV28 to TRBJ2-2. CDR1 MDHEN and CDR2 SYDVKM come from the germline V gene. The CDR3 sequence is 15 residues long. The CDR3 is CASNTDGPNTGELFF. Based on the CDR3 plus reference TRBV28 and TRBJ2-2, the full variable domain is DVKVTQSSRYLVKRTGEKVFLECVQDMDHENMFWYRQDPGLGLRLIYFSYDVKMKEKGDIPEGYSVSREKKERFSLILESASTNQTSMYLCASNTDGPNTGELFFGEGSRLTVL.

The chain has TRBV21-1 and TRBJ2-1; TCRdb indicates TRBD2, and absent DNA this call remains unverified. TRBV21-1 is noted as a pseudogene. The length of the CDR3 is 15 residues. CDR3 protein: CASSYGTSGINEQFF.

This chain joins TRBV7-8 and TRBJ2-2; TCRdb lists TRBD2, though no DNA is available to test this call. CDR1 and CDR2 (germline): SGHVS, FQNEAQ. CDR3 size: 16 residues. CDR3 sequence reads: CASSQQRLVATGELFF.

The chain has TRBV24-1 and TRBJ2-2; the TCRdb call, TRBD1, lacks DNA for checking. There are 13 residues in the CDR3. Looked up from germline, CDR1 is KGHDR and CDR2 is SFDVKD. The CDR3 sequence: CATAGTATGELFF.

The CDR3 spells CASSTTGNTIYF. V gene TRBV4-1 combines with J gene TRBJ1-3. Germline V gives CDR1 MGHRA, CDR2 YSYEKL. CDR3 length: 12 residues.

The V and J genes are TRBV12-3 or TRBV12-4 and TRBJ2-2; the D call of TRBD2 rests on TCRdb alone, since no DNA is present to check it. The CDR3 has 14 amino acids. This chain's CDR3 is CASSAGTSGGELFF.

The V and J genes are TRBV30 and TRBJ2-7; TCRdb's D gene call, TRBD1, goes unchecked for lack of DNA. CDR1 and CDR2 from the germline V gene are GTSNPN and SVGIG (reference sequence). The CDR3 totals 15 residues. The CDR3 loop is CAWSKGGRTGDEQYF. The full variable domain, its missing parts supplied by reference TRBV30 and TRBJ2-7, is SQTIHQWPATLVQPVGSPLSLECTVEGTSNPNLYWYRQAAGRGLQLLFYSVGIGQISSEVPQNLSASRPQDRQFILSSKKLLLSDSGFYLCAWSKGGRTGDEQYFGPGTRLTVT.

The V gene is TRBV7-9, the J gene TRBJ2-3; TCRdb reports TRBD1, a call that lacks DNA to check it against. CDR1 and CDR2 from the germline V gene are SEHNR and FQNEAQ (reference sequence). This CDR3 contains 17 residues. The CDR3 reads CASTKPQPGQATDTQYF. The full variable domain, its missing parts supplied by reference TRBV7-9 and TRBJ2-3, is DTGVSQNPRHKITKRGQNVTFRCDPISEHNRLYWYRQTLGQGPEFLTYFQNEAQLEKSRLLSDRFSAERPKGSFSTLEIQRTEQGDSAMYLCASTKPQPGQATDTQYFGPGTRLTVL.

The genes are TRBV12-2 and TRBJ2-1; TCRdb's D call, TRBD2, is unchecked because there is no DNA. TRBV12-2 is classified as a pseudogene. The CDR3 contains 20 residues. Here the CDR3 reads CASRSTGLAGGYSSYNEQFF.